The 10 T cell receptor beta chains below come from one sample, sequenced in a study of blood T cell repertoires in COVID-19. TCRdb's copy holds only in-frame clones and misses some; the assay was immunoSEQ multiplex PCR. The table records roughly 190,000 clones, just under 90% of them present only once. The sample was peripheral blood. The source of these receptors is a man in his late teens or twenties with active or convalescent COVID-19.

The chain has TRBV6-6 and TRBJ1-2; D remains ambiguous. Trimming removed 4 bases from V and 8 bases from J, with 11 bases in between. CDR3 length equals 12 residues. Germline assignment: CDR1 MNHNY and CDR2 SVGAGI (reference sequence). CDR3 protein: CASSSDGGGYTF. CDR3 sequence (DNA): TGTGCCAGCAGTTCAGACGGAGGAGGCTACACCTTC.

This chain joins TRBV5-1 and TRBJ2-3, with 8 bases fitting TRBD1. This CDR3 comprises 19 residues. With V trimmed by 0 bases and J by 7 bases, 19 bases remained unmatched. Germline-derived CDR1 and CDR2 are SGHRS and YFSETQ. The CDR3 region is CASSLGLSGGTGTYYTQYF. The CDR3 DNA sequence: TGCGCCAGCAGCTTGGGTCTGTCGGGCGGGACAGGCACGTATTATACGCAGTATTTT.

The chain combines TRBV10-2 with TRBJ1-2, with D possibly being TRBD1 (5 bases). The CDR3 has 13 residues. Germline CDR1 is WSHSY and CDR2 is SAAADI. V was clipped by 8 bases and J by 4 bases, with 14 bases between them. Written as DNA, the CDR3 is TGCGCCAGCGGGATCGGCGGGACCTATGGCTACACCTTC. Translated, it gives CASGIGGTYGYTF.

The table lists this clone with a count of one. The genes are TRBV27 and TRBJ2-7; TRBD2 agrees at 7 bases. The CDR3 loop spans 15 amino acids. V shed 2 bases and J 4 bases; nucleotides not matched to a gene: 8. CDR1 MNHEY and CDR2 SMNVEV come from the germline V gene (reference sequence). The CDR3 DNA sequence: TGTGCCAGCAGTTTACAGGCGGGAGTAGGGTACGAGCAGTACTTC. It is translated as CASSLQAGVGYEQYF.

The DNA for the CDR3 is TGTGCCAGCACTGGGGGACAGTTAGCCGAGCAGTACGTC. Protein: CASTGGQLAEQYV. The chain employs TRBV28 and TRBJ2-7; 7 nucleotides agree with TRBD1. The germline V gene encodes CDR1 MDHEN and CDR2 SYDVKM. The V and J ends lost 7 bases and 6 bases, in that order; junction bases with no gene match: 9. This CDR3 is built from 13 residues.

V is TRBV9 and J is TRBJ2-1; 8 nucleotides agree with TRBD1. The germline gives CDR1 SGDLS, CDR2 YYNGEE. J lost 8 bases, V lost 4 bases, and 8 bases had no gene match. This CDR3 is built from 14 residues. CDR3 DNA sequence: TGTGCCAGCAGCCGACAGGGGTTTAGCGATGAGCAGTTCTTC. Its protein is CASSRQGFSDEQFF.

The chain uses TRBV11-2 and TRBJ1-2; TRBD1 matches 7 bases. The V gene's germline CDR1 is SGHAT and CDR2 FQNNGV. The CDR3 contains 14 residues. V was clipped by 6 bases and J by 1 base; unmatched bases: 5. The DNA of the CDR3 is TGTGCCAGCAGGCCGGGGACAGTTAACTATGGCTACACCTTC. Amino acids: CASRPGTVNYGYTF. The variable domain in full, completed from reference TRBV11-2 and TRBJ1-2, reads EAGVAQSPRYKIIEKRQSVAFWCNPISGHATLYWYQQILGQGPKLLIQFQNNGVVDDSQLPKDRFSAERLKGVDSTLKIQPAKLEDSAVYLCASRPGTVNYGYTFGSGTRLTVV.

This clone showed up just a few times. The chain joins TRBV5-1 to TRBJ1-2, with D unclear. The V end was cut by 0 bases, the J end by 1 base, with 7 bases between. The length of the CDR3 is 14 residues. Germline V gene sequence: CDR1 SGHRS, CDR2 YFSETQ. CDR3 sequence: CASSLGQDNYGYTF. Here the CDR3 DNA reads TGCGCCAGCAGCTTGGGGCAGGATAACTATGGCTACACCTTC.

The gene calls are TRBV3-1 (or the pseudogene TRBV3-2) and TRBJ2-1; TRBD2 agrees at 7 bases. The CDR3 consists of 22 residues. The germline gives CDR1 LGHDT, CDR2 YNNKEL (reference sequence). The V segment lost 1 base and the J segment 4 bases; nucleotides outside the gene matches: 25. The CDR3 region is CASSQVPGTTTLPYTIYNEQFF. The CDR3 DNA follows: TGTGCCAGCAGCCAAGTCCCCGGGACTACAACCCTCCCCTATACGATATACAATGAGCAGTTCTTC.

This clone was seen once. The chain uses TRBV3-1 (or the pseudogene TRBV3-2) and TRBJ2-1, with 7 nucleotides matching TRBD2. Trimming took 2 bases from V and 3 from J; bases not matched to a gene: 1. This CDR3 region has 14 residues. In germline, CDR1 is LGHDT, CDR2 YNNKEL (reference sequence). CDR3 residues: CASSQRDYYNEQFF. CDR3 DNA: TGTGCCAGCAGCCAACGGGACTACTACAATGAGCAGTTCTTC.